These 21 T cell receptor beta chains were sequenced from one sample in a study of regulatory T cells in long-lasting Graves disease (dated by TCRdb to the early 2020s). Libraries came from multiplex PCR. Sequencing instrument: Illumina HiSeq 4000. CDR3 regions were amplified by Arm-PCR with iRepertoire HTBI primers to construct TCR beta libraries. TCRdb ran its own pipeline on the public reads, namely fastp trimming at Q25 and MiXCR clone calling, and kept in-frame beta chains. Identical CDR3 proteins give one entry, which carries the most common genes and DNA. Counted in this sample were 350,000 to 550,000 distinct CDR3 sequences; around 15% of them appeared once. Around a sixth of the sample rests with the top ten. In light of the paper, this sample's time point label describes: newly diagnosed GD, antithyroid drugs for less than 3 months. For both TCR sequencing and RNA sequencing, RNA was extracted from PBMCs using TRIzol.

This same sample was also part of a study on T cells in Graves' hyperthyroidism and ophthalmopathy.

Sample: peripheral blood mononuclear cells (PBMCs), taken at new diagnosis, from a patient treated with antithyroid drugs. The receptors stem from a woman aged 45-59 years with Graves disease. Donor details come from another sample of the same person, matched by shared clones.

This chain uses TRBV20-1 with TRBJ2-1, with 8 nucleotides matching TRBD2. The CDR3 loop spans 18 amino acids. The germline V gene has CDR1 DFQATT and CDR2 SNEGSKA (reference sequence). V shed 2 bases, J shed 7 bases, and the junction held 19 bases outside the gene matches. This chain's CDR3 is CSARTPILAAKIGNEQFF. The CDR3 region has the DNA TGCAGTGCTAGAACCCCAATACTAGCGGCAAAAATCGGTAATGAGCAGTTCTTC.

This clonotype was detected a few times. The chain is built from TRBV18 and TRBJ2-7; 7 bases map to TRBD1. CDR3 size: 15 residues. V was pared by 2 bases and J by 3 bases, with 7 bases of the junction left unmatched. Germline-derived CDR1 and CDR2 are KGHSH and LQKENI. CDR3 nucleotide sequence: TGTGCCAGCTCACCATCGACCGGGACAGACTACGAGCAGTACTTC. Its protein product is CASSPSTGTDYEQYF. The full variable domain, rest sourced from reference TRBV18 and TRBJ2-7, is NAGVMQNPRHLVRRRGQEARLRCSPMKGHSHVYWYRQLPEEGLKFMVYLQKENIIDESGMPKERFSAEFPKEGPSILRIQQVVRGDSAAYFCASSPSTGTDYEQYFGPGTRLTVT.

This clonotype was observed many times. The chain recombines TRBV2 with TRBJ1-1; 8 bases match TRBD1. CDR1 SNHLY and CDR2 FYNNEI come from the germline V gene. Germline trimming cut 6 bases from V and 0 bases from J; bases unmatched to any gene: 9. The CDR3 totals 16 residues. The CDR3 nucleotides read TGTGCCAGCAGAGACACAGGGACAGGCATGAACACTGAAGCTTTCTTT. Translated: CASRDTGTGMNTEAFF.

A few counts support this clonotype. The rearrangement uses TRBV7-3 and TRBJ1-1, with 9 bases lining up with TRBD1. CDR3 length: 19 residues. The germline V gene encodes CDR1 SGHTA and CDR2 FQGTGA. V was clipped by 5 bases and J by 1 base; unmatched bases: 17. The CDR3 DNA follows: TGTGCCAGCAGCCGCGGCTACGGGACAGGGATAATCCGGAACACTGAAGCTTTCTTT. Protein product: CASSRGYGTGIIRNTEAFF.

In this sample, this clonotype turned up a few times. The CDR3 DNA sequence: TGTGCCAGCAGTTTACCAGAGACGAACACCGGGGAGCTGTTTTTT. Its protein product is CASSLPETNTGELFF. The chain links TRBV12-3 or TRBV12-4 to TRBJ2-2; the D is unclear. This CDR3 is 15 amino acids long. Trimming cost V 2 bases and J 0 bases, with 7 bases left between them.

V usage is TRBV5-6 and J usage is TRBJ2-1; 7 bases fit TRBD2. The CDR3 contains 14 residues. After removal of 2 bases from V and 7 bases from J, the junction contained 6 bases not matched to a gene. CDR1 and CDR2 (germline): SGHDT, YYEEEE. This CDR3 is CASSFPAGLNEQFF. The CDR3 coding sequence is TGTGCCAGCAGCTTTCCGGCGGGACTAAATGAGCAGTTCTTC.

This clonotype was observed many times. The gene calls are TRBV5-1 and TRBJ2-7, with D perhaps TRBD1 (7 bases). Trimming took off 0 bases at V and 4 bases at J, with 11 bases between the two ends. CDR1 is SGHRS and CDR2 is YFSETQ in the germline V gene. The CDR3 has 14 residues. The CDR3 is CASSLAGGRYEQYF. DNA of the CDR3: TGCGCCAGCAGCTTGGCAGGGGGGCGGTACGAGCAGTACTTC.

The rearrangement uses TRBV20-1 and TRBJ2-4; 7 nucleotides align to TRBD1. The CDR3 runs 16 residues. J gave up 4 bases and V 1 base, and 10 bases lay outside the gene matches. Germline lookup yields CDR1 DFQATT and CDR2 SNEGSKA (reference sequence). The CDR3 region is CSARAPGTAGKNIQYF. CDR3 sequence (DNA): TGCAGTGCTAGAGCCCCGGGGACAGCTGGAAAAAACATTCAGTACTTC.

This chain uses TRBV25-1 with TRBJ1-6; possibly TRBD1 for D (5 bases). CDR1 is MGHDK, CDR2 SYGVNS, per germline. CDR3 length: 11 residues. Trimming cost V 4 bases and J 16 bases, with 11 bases left between them. CDR3 coding DNA: TGTGCCAGCAGTGCTGGGACCTTTCTCCACTTT. As protein: CASSAGTFLHF. Combining the CDR3 with reference TRBV25-1 and TRBJ1-6 gives the whole variable domain EADIYQTPRYLVIGTGKKITLECSQTMGHDKMYWYQQDPGMELHLIHYSYGVNSTEKGDLSSESTVSRIRTEHFPLTLESARPSHTSQYLCASSAGTFLHFGNGTRLTVT.

This clonotype was detected a few times. The chain links TRBV11-2 to TRBJ2-5; 12 positions match TRBD2. Germline CDR1 SGHAT, CDR2 FQNNGV. V gave up 3 bases and J gave up 5 bases; unmatched junction bases: 7. The CDR3 sequence is 16 residues long. In DNA form, the CDR3 reads TGTGCCAGCAGCTTTTTACTAGCGGGAGGATGGGAGACCCAGTACTTC. This encodes CASSFLLAGGWETQYF.

The chain is built from TRBV13 and TRBJ1-1; TRBD1 agrees at 10 bases. CDR3 size: 18 residues. The germline gives CDR1 PRHDT, CDR2 FYEKMQ (reference sequence). Trimming cost V 1 base and J 1 base; bases outside gene matches: 9. CDR3: CASSLVFLTGGKNTEAFF. Written as DNA, the CDR3 is TGTGCCAGCAGCTTAGTTTTTCTGACAGGGGGCAAGAACACTGAAGCTTTCTTT.

Worth noting for this clonotype: A clone one base away is much larger, so this may be a read error. The chain is built from TRBV12-3 or TRBV12-4 and TRBJ1-2; the D gene is possibly TRBD1 (6 bases). The CDR3 is made up of 14 amino acids. Trimming took 3 bases from V and 7 from J, leaving 15 bases between them. The CDR3 reads CASSFGGPRRGYTF. In nucleotides, the CDR3 is TGTGCCAGCAGTTTTGGGGGCCCCCGCCGTGGCTACACCTTC.

This chain uses TRBV10-3 with TRBJ1-5; 8 positions agree with TRBD1. J was trimmed by 6 bases and V by 4 bases; bases with no gene match: 5. The CDR3 spans 14 residues. CDR1 ENHRY and CDR2 SYGVKD come from the germline V gene. The CDR3 DNA sequence: TGTGCCATCAGTGGTACAGGGGGAGGTCAGCCCCAGCATTTT. Its protein product is CAISGTGGGQPQHF.

This clonotype occurred many times. The J gene is TRBJ2-7, the V gene TRBV10-3; D gene uncertain. Germline values: CDR1 ENHRY, CDR2 SYGVKD. The V gene lost 4 bases and the J gene lost 3 bases, with 13 bases spanning the gap. The length of the CDR3 is 14 residues. The CDR3 coding sequence is TGTGCCATCAGTGTAGGGCAGGAAGACTACGAGCAGTACTTC. This codes for CAISVGQEDYEQYF.

The genes are TRBV5-1 and TRBJ2-3; D remains unclear. Germline V CDR1 and CDR2: SGHRS, YFSETQ. V was cut by 3 bases and J by 0 bases, with 8 bases left in between. The CDR3 loop spans 14 amino acids. CDR3 loop: CASSYDSSTDTQYF. Written as DNA, the CDR3 is TGCGCCAGCAGCTATGACTCAAGCACAGATACGCAGTATTTT.

This clonotype was seen at least ten times. The chain is built from TRBV6-2 or TRBV6-3 and TRBJ2-7; TRBD2 matches at 8 bases. This CDR3 region has 16 residues. Germline values: CDR1 MNHEY, CDR2 SVGEGT. The J segment lost 2 bases and the V segment lost 0 bases, leaving 6 bases of the junction unmatched. In nucleotides, the CDR3 is TGTGCCAGCAGTTACTCGACTCCGGGACTAGCCTACGAGCAGTACTTC. This encodes CASSYSTPGLAYEQYF.

This clonotype was found many times. This chain uses TRBV2 with TRBJ2-7; D gene unclear. The CDR3 spans 11 residues. Trimming pared 1 base from V and 3 bases from J, leaving 1 base between. The germline CDR1 and CDR2 sequences are SNHLY and FYNNEI. This CDR3 reads CASSEVYEQYF. Written as DNA, the CDR3 is TGTGCCAGCAGTGAAGTCTACGAGCAGTACTTC.

The table lists this clonotype with a few counts. The chain links TRBV6-1 to TRBJ1-4; D call uncertain. Germline values: CDR1 MNHNS, CDR2 SASEGT. The CDR3 runs 13 residues. V was cut by 6 bases and J by 3 bases, with 8 bases left in between. The CDR3, as DNA: TGTGCCAGCAGGGGATTTTCTAATGAAAAACTGTTTTTT. Translating gives CASRGFSNEKLFF.

This clonotype has at least ten counts. V usage is TRBV2 and J usage is TRBJ2-7; 8 nucleotides match TRBD2. The CDR3 covers 14 residues. Losses at the gene ends were 6 bases for V and 0 bases for J; bases not matched to a gene: 4. Germline CDR1 and CDR2: SNHLY and FYNNEI. The CDR3 loop is CASRLAAVSYEQYF. CDR3 nucleotide sequence: TGTGCCAGCAGACTAGCGGCAGTCTCCTACGAGCAGTACTTC.

The CDR3 loop reads CASGILAGGPGEQFF. The CDR3 DNA sequence: TGTGCCAGTGGGATACTAGCGGGAGGGCCCGGTGAGCAGTTCTTC. The chain couples TRBV19 to TRBJ2-1; TRBD2 matches 13 bases. The CDR3 length is 15 residues. Per germline, CDR1 LNHDA and CDR2 SQIVND (reference sequence). V dropped 8 bases and J dropped 9; count of bases not matched to a gene: 10.

This clonotype has just a few counts. The chain couples TRBV10-2 to TRBJ2-5; D unclear. V was pared by 3 bases and J by 4 bases, with 12 bases between. CDR1 is WSHSY and CDR2 is SAAADI in the germline V gene. This CDR3 spans 14 amino acids. In DNA form, the CDR3 reads TGCGCCAGCAGTGATATGGGCCGTGGAGAGACCCAGTACTTC. It translates to CASSDMGRGETQYF.